This entry is about one TCR beta chain. This specimen comes from a study of shared clonotypes between healthy human individuals. Study in general: Each donor contributed plates that comprised three CD4 naive, three CD4 memory, two CD8 naive and one CD8 memory.

How the authors handled the data: ImmunoSEQ junction-only sequences lacked quality scores, so their filtering differed. Measured with immunoSEQ multiplex PCR; TCRdb has only the in-frame clones, and not every one. V and J calls and clone size are those listed in that table; D and trimming were worked out from the DNA. The repertoire has about 680,000 clones, 55% to 85% of them found once; the top ten carry more than 1.5%. Germline CDR1 SGHRS, CDR2 YFSETQ. The length of the CDR3 is 12 residues. The germline V and J ends were trimmed by 3 bases and 4 bases, with 4 bases remaining between them. The V call is TRBV5-1, the J call TRBJ2-2; no reliable D call. This TCR was recovered from a woman aged 25 to 39 in good health. Sequencing was done on a sample of memory CD4+ T cells sorted from blood. Subset meaning: CD45RA-negative fraction. The CDR3 bases are TGCGCCAGCAGCTCACCCACCGGGGAGCTGTTTTTT. It is translated as CASSSPTGELFF.